Shown below are 28 T cell receptor beta chains from a single sample sequenced in a study of resident and recirculating memory T cells in vitiligo. Some clones are missing from TCRdb's copy, which holds only in-frame ones; the method was immunoSEQ multiplex PCR. The sample has tens of thousands of clones, roughly 92% seen once. Sequencing was carried out using blood. Receptors were obtained from a male donor with vitiligo.

The chain's CDR3 is CASSFLGTSGGEVGANVLTF. The CDR3 DNA reads TGCGCCAGCAGCTTCCTCGGGACTAGCGGGGGCGAGGTTGGGGCCAACGTCCTGACTTTC. The genes are TRBV5-1 and TRBJ2-6, with TRBD2 matching over 14 bases. Germline loops: CDR1 SGHRS, CDR2 YFSETQ. The junction had 10 bases not matched to a gene; V was cut back by 2 bases and J by 3 bases. The CDR3 spans 20 residues.

The chain recombines TRBV4-3 with TRBJ2-6; D perhaps matches TRBD1 (6 bases). The CDR3 contains 18 residues. Trimming left V 0 bases short and J 0 bases short, with 12 bases between. Germline V gene data show CDR1 as LGHNA and CDR2 as YSLEER. The CDR3 sequence: CASSQDSGVPSGANVLTF. CDR3 nucleotide sequence: TGCGCCAGCAGCCAAGATTCAGGGGTCCCCTCTGGGGCCAACGTCCTGACTTTC.

In this sample, this clone turned up once. V and J are TRBV30 and TRBJ2-7; 8 bases align to TRBD2. With 3 bases clipped from V and 5 bases from J, the junction kept 9 bases outside the gene matches. This CDR3 is 14 amino acids long. Germline lookup yields CDR1 GTSNPN and CDR2 SVGIG (reference sequence). The DNA of the CDR3 is TGTGCCTGGAGCCCGCGGGGGGCTGAAGACGAGCAGTACTTC. This encodes CAWSPRGAEDEQYF. The full variable domain, in which reference TRBV30 and TRBJ2-7 provide the parts outside the CDR3, is SQTIHQWPATLVQPVGSPLSLECTVEGTSNPNLYWYRQAAGRGLQLLFYSVGIGQISSEVPQNLSASRPQDRQFILSSKKLLLSDSGFYLCAWSPRGAEDEQYFGPGTRLTVT.

This chain links TRBV6-5 with TRBJ2-7, with 7 bases that match TRBD1. The CDR3 is 15 residues long. The V gene's germline CDR1 is MNHEY and CDR2 SVGAGI. J gave up 2 bases and V 5 bases, and 9 bases lay outside the gene matches. The CDR3 DNA reads TGTGCCAGCAGTCCCCGGGACAGATATACCTACGAGCAGTACTTC. Translated: CASSPRDRYTYEQYF.

The CDR3 sequence is CASSLVVRGRGSNTEAFF. The CDR3 DNA reads as TGCGCCAGCAGCTTGGTTGTCAGGGGAAGGGGCTCGAACACTGAAGCTTTCTTT. The chain combines TRBV5-1 with TRBJ1-1, with D perhaps TRBD1 (6 bases). Germline V lookup: CDR1 SGHRS, CDR2 YFSETQ. Trimming stripped 0 bases from V and 1 base from J, with 19 bases between. The CDR3 is made up of 18 amino acids.

The chain has TRBV19 and TRBJ1-1; no firm D call. CDR3 length equals 15 residues. Germline V CDR1 and CDR2: LNHDA, SQIVND (reference sequence). V lost 5 bases, J lost 5 bases, and 18 bases lay in between. The CDR3 here is CASSFSAGSLTEAFF. The CDR3 DNA sequence: TGTGCCAGTAGTTTCTCCGCCGGGTCTCTGACTGAAGCTTTCTTT.

This clone has a handful of counts. The rearrangement links TRBV11-2 to TRBJ2-1; the D gene is possibly TRBD1 (6 bases). V was trimmed by 7 bases and J by 7 bases, leaving 14 bases between them. CDR3 length: 13 residues. Germline V gene sequence: CDR1 SGHAT, CDR2 FQNNGV. CDR3 in amino acids: CASTPQGNNEQFF. CDR3 DNA sequence: TGTGCCAGCACCCCACAGGGTAATAATGAGCAGTTCTTC.

The chain joins TRBV6-5 to TRBJ1-1; the match to TRBD1 covers 7 bases. There are 11 residues in the CDR3. V was pared by 4 bases and J by 10 bases, with 3 bases of the junction left unmatched. CDR1 and CDR2 from the germline V gene are MNHEY and SVGAGI. CDR3 nucleotides: TGTGCCAGCAGTTCCCAGGGGGGAGCTTTCTTT. Translated, it gives CASSSQGGAFF.

The CDR3: CASSFGRGQGTTNEKLFF. The CDR3 region has the DNA TGTGCCAGCAGTTTTGGGAGGGGACAGGGAACAACTAATGAAAAACTGTTTTTT. This chain joins TRBV25-1 and TRBJ1-4; 9 nucleotides match TRBD1. Germline assignment: CDR1 MGHDK and CDR2 SYGVNS. The CDR3 totals 18 residues. V shed 5 bases, J shed 0 bases, and the junction held 10 bases outside the gene matches.

V gene TRBV18 combines with J gene TRBJ1-2; TRBD1 matches 8 bases. Germline trimming cut 5 bases from V and 4 bases from J; bases unmatched to any gene: 21. This CDR3 spans 19 amino acids. The germline CDR1 and CDR2 sequences are KGHSH and LQKENI. The CDR3 region has the DNA TGTGCCAGCTCAGGAGGACCGGGACAGGTCCCCTCCGGCGGCTATGGCTACACCTTC. Translated, it gives CASSGGPGQVPSGGYGYTF.

The chain joins TRBV4-3 to TRBJ2-7; 10 nucleotides line up with TRBD1. Per the germline V gene, CDR1 is LGHNA and CDR2 is YSLEER. The ends lost 5 bases at V and 2 bases at J; junction bases unmatched: 6. This CDR3 spans 15 amino acids. Here the CDR3 reads CASSYGQGGTYEQYF. CDR3 nucleotide sequence: TGCGCCAGCAGCTATGGACAGGGGGGAACCTACGAGCAGTACTTC.

The V gene is TRBV14, the J gene TRBJ2-1; possibly TRBD2 for D (5 bases). Per the germline V gene, CDR1 is SGHDN and CDR2 is FVKESK. The CDR3 is 11 amino acids. V lost 4 bases to trimming and J lost 10 bases, with 8 bases between them. This CDR3 is CASSPGSEQFF. The CDR3 DNA reads TGTGCCAGCAGCCCGGGGAGCGAGCAGTTCTTC. The entire variable domain, with the rest obtained from reference TRBV14 and TRBJ2-1, is as follows: EAGVTQFPSHSVIEKGQTVTLRCDPISGHDNLYWYRRVMGKEIKFLLHFVKESKQDESGMPNNRFLAERTGGTYSTLKVQPAELEDSGVYFCASSPGSEQFFGPGTRLTVL.

This rearrangement joins TRBV14 to TRBJ1-2; D is uncertain. Germline CDR1 and CDR2: SGHDN and FVKESK. This CDR3 has 15 amino acids. V lost 1 base and J 8 bases, leaving 17 bases between the germline ends. The CDR3 bases are TGTGCCAGCAGCCAAGGGTTGAGCGGGGTGGACGGCTACACCTTC. It codes for CASSQGLSGVDGYTF.

This sequence joins TRBV6-5 and TRBJ1-5; no firm D call. Germline CDR1 MNHEY, CDR2 SVGAGI. There are 15 residues in the CDR3. The V and J ends lost 5 bases and 0 bases respectively, with 11 bases between them. The CDR3 DNA follows: TGTGCCAGCAGTAGGGAGATGGGTAGCAATCAGCCCCAGCATTTT. It codes for CASSREMGSNQPQHF.

This CDR3 is CASRTENTGELFF. Here the CDR3 DNA reads TGTGCCAGCAGGACAGAGAACACCGGGGAGCTGTTTTTT. V is TRBV2 and J is TRBJ2-2, with a possible D match to TRBD1 (5 bases). CDR1 and CDR2 from the germline V gene are SNHLY and FYNNEI. The CDR3 is 13 residues long. The V end was cut by 6 bases, the J end by 1 base, with 6 bases between.

The chain combines TRBV1 with TRBJ2-5; TRBD2 was called by the table and not checked on the DNA. TRBV1 is a pseudogene segment. The CDR3 contains 18 residues. The CDR3 protein is CTSSQDQGTSGSQETQYF. The CDR3 nucleotides read TGCACCAGCAGCCAAGACCAGGGGACTAGCGGAAGCCAAGAGACCCAGTACTTC.

The chain carries TRBV15 and TRBJ2-3; D is unresolved. Germline values: CDR1 LNHNV, CDR2 YYDKDF (reference sequence). The CDR3 is made up of 12 amino acids. V gave up 0 bases and J gave up 11 bases, with 9 bases separating them. In DNA form, the CDR3 reads TGTGCCACCAGCAGAGATGAAGCCGGGCAGTATTTT. Amino acids: CATSRDEAGQYF.

The rearrangement joins TRBV9 to TRBJ2-1; possibly TRBD2 for D (6 bases). Germline CDR1 and CDR2: SGDLS and YYNGEE. CDR3 length: 14 residues. Trimming removed 2 bases from V and 12 bases from J, with 18 bases in between. CDR3 residues: CASSVGTPKGVQFF. The CDR3 coding sequence is TGTGCCAGCAGCGTGGGGACTCCAAAAGGGGTGCAGTTCTTC.

The CDR3 coding sequence is TGTGCCAGCAGTTCCCGGACAGGGCTTAGCACAGATACGCAGTATTTT. This codes for CASSSRTGLSTDTQYF. The genes are TRBV27 and TRBJ2-3, with TRBD1 matching over 8 bases. Germline assignment: CDR1 MNHEY and CDR2 SMNVEV (reference sequence). V shed 4 bases and J 0 bases; nucleotides not matched to a gene: 6. CDR3 size: 16 residues.

The chain carries TRBV5-4 and TRBJ2-5; 10 bases line up with TRBD1. CDR1 and CDR2 (germline): SGHNT, YYREEE (reference sequence). This CDR3 contains 15 residues. Trimming removed 3 bases from V and 2 bases from J; junction bases left unmatched: 4. The CDR3 region has the DNA TGTGCCAGCAGCTCCGGGACAGGGGTTCAAGAGACCCAGTACTTC. It specifies CASSSGTGVQETQYF.

CDR3 sequence reads: CASSTGQPNTEAFF. In DNA, the CDR3 is TGCGCCAGCAGTACGGGACAGCCGAACACTGAAGCTTTCTTT. The gene calls are TRBV5-1 and TRBJ1-1; TRBD1 matches 7 bases. Germline V CDR1 and CDR2: SGHRS, YFSETQ. This CDR3 is built from 14 residues. Trimming at V came to 5 bases and at J to 1 base, leaving 5 bases not matched to a gene. Filled out from reference TRBV5-1 and TRBJ1-1, the complete variable domain reads KAGVTQTPRYLIKTRGQQVTLSCSPISGHRSVSWYQQTPGQGLQFLFEYFSETQRNKGNFPGRFSGRQFSNSRSEMNVSTLELGDSALYLCASSTGQPNTEAFFGQGTRLTVV.

This chain connects TRBV9 to TRBJ2-7; no clear D. Germline-derived CDR1 and CDR2 are SGDLS and YYNGEE. Trimming stripped 3 bases from V and 4 bases from J, with 11 bases between. The CDR3 is 13 amino acids. The CDR3 here is CASSGSGPYEQYF. In DNA, the CDR3 is TGTGCCAGCAGCGGGTCGGGTCCGTACGAGCAGTACTTC. Using reference TRBV9 and TRBJ2-7 for the parts outside the CDR3, the full variable domain is DSGVTQTPKHLITATGQRVTLRCSPRSGDLSVYWYQQSLDQGLQFLIQYYNGEERAKGNILERFSAQQFPDLHSELNLSSLELGDSALYFCASSGSGPYEQYFGPGTRLTVT.

This clone has only one observation. This chain links TRBV6-5 with TRBJ1-1, with TRBD1 as a possible D gene (5 bases). Germline CDR1 MNHEY, CDR2 SVGAGI. The ends were cut back, 6 bases at V and 9 bases at J, with 11 bases in the middle. The CDR3 loop spans 11 amino acids. DNA for the CDR3: TGTGCCAGCAGCGACAGTACCAAAGCTTTCTTT. This codes for CASSDSTKAFF.

The chain recombines TRBV4-2 with TRBJ2-1; 10 bases map to TRBD1. V was clipped by 0 bases and J by 8 bases; unmatched bases: 10. This CDR3 contains 17 residues. From germline, CDR1 is LGHNA and CDR2 YNFKEQ. In nucleotides, the CDR3 is TGTGCCAGCAGCCAAGACCCACCGGGACAGGGGACCGATGAGCAGTTCTTC. Encoded protein: CASSQDPPGQGTDEQFF.

The J gene is TRBJ1-4, the V gene TRBV9; possibly TRBD1 for D (6 bases). CDR1 and CDR2 from the germline V gene are SGDLS and YYNGEE. Trimming shortened V by 2 bases and J by 6 bases, and 14 bases separated the two germline ends. This CDR3 is 15 amino acids long. The DNA for the CDR3 is TGTGCCAGCAGCGTCGGACAGACATTGGATGAAAAACTGTTTTTT. Translation: CASSVGQTLDEKLFF.

The rearrangement joins TRBV5-6 to TRBJ2-1; D not certain. V was clipped by 1 base and J by 9 bases, with 5 bases between them. Germline CDR1 reads SGHDT; CDR2 reads YYEEEE. The length of the CDR3 is 11 residues. CDR3 bases: TGTGCCAGCAGCTTGAACGGTGAGCAGTTCTTC. Amino acids: CASSLNGEQFF.

The chain uses TRBV10-3 and TRBJ1-2, with 10 bases fitting TRBD1. V lost 7 bases to trimming and J lost 6 bases; unmatched junction nucleotides: 5. Germline V CDR1 and CDR2: ENHRY, SYGVKD. There are 13 residues in the CDR3. CDR3 nucleotides: TGTGCCATCAATAGACAGGGGGCCGATGGCTACACCTTC. Encoded protein: CAINRQGADGYTF.

The chain carries TRBV4-3 and TRBJ1-2; tentatively, D is TRBD1 (6 bases). Trimming shortened V by 0 bases and J by 8 bases, and 13 bases separated the two germline ends. From germline, CDR1 is LGHNA and CDR2 YSLEER. The CDR3 has 14 amino acids. The DNA for the CDR3 is TGCGCCAGCAGCCAAGAAAACAGGGTAGGAGGCTACACCTTC. Protein product: CASSQENRVGGYTF.